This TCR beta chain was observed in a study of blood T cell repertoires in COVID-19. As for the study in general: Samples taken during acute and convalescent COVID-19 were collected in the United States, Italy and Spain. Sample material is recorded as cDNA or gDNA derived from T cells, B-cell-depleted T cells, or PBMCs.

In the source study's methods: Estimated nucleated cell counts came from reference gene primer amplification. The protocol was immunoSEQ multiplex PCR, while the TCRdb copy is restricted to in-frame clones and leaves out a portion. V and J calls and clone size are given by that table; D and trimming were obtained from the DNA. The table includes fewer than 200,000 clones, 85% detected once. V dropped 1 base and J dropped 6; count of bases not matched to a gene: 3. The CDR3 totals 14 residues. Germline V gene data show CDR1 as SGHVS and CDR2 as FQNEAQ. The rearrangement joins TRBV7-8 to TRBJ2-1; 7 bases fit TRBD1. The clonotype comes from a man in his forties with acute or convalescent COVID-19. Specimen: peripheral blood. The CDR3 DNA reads TGTGCCAGCAGCTTAGACAACAGGGGCAATGAGCAGTTCTTC. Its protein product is CASSLDNRGNEQFF.